This T cell receptor (beta chain) came from a study of shared clonotypes between healthy human individuals. Study-level information: The cohort had two women and a few men, ages 18 to 49.

The unsorted PBMC sample used ten immunoSEQ deep assay plates. The data were produced by immunoSEQ multiplex PCR, yet TCRdb's version contains in-frame clones alone and is incomplete. The sample shows around 430,000 clones, about 85% of them seen only once. Germline V CDR1 and CDR2: LGHNA, YNFKEQ. The germline V and J ends were trimmed by 0 bases and 7 bases, with 10 bases remaining between them. The CDR3 consists of 13 residues. The specimen was PBMCs. This rearrangement joins TRBV4-2 to TRBJ2-7; TRBD2 is a possible D gene (5 bases). The TCR sequence derives from a woman aged 40 to 55 in good health. Some clones in this sample may be carry-over from other donors' samples. Here the CDR3 DNA reads TGTGCCAGCAGCCAAGATCGGGGTATAGAGCAGTACTTC. Protein: CASSQDRGIEQYF.